The next 11 T cell receptor beta chains were all read from a single sample in a study of OX40 agonist ivuxolimab in advanced cancers. This table comes from immunoSEQ multiplex PCR, and its TCRdb copy is limited to in-frame clones, with some not included. Of 30,000 to 40,000 clones in the sample, about 82% were seen once. This specimen consisted of CD4+ or CD8+ T cells sorted from blood, obtained in a trial of the OX40 agonist ivuxolimab. These receptors originate from an adult with an advanced solid tumor such as melanoma, head and neck, liver or kidney cancer.

This rearrangement joins TRBV6-1 to TRBJ2-1; D call uncertain. With 8 bases removed from V and 7 bases from J, the gap between germline ends came to 15 bases. The germline V gene encodes CDR1 MNHNS and CDR2 SASEGT. This CDR3 is built from 13 residues. The CDR3 loop is CASGKNEGNEQFF. Here the CDR3 DNA reads TGTGCCAGCGGAAAGAACGAAGGTAATGAGCAGTTCTTC.

The chain recombines TRBV10-2 with TRBJ2-7; 7 bases align to TRBD1. This CDR3 is built from 14 residues. CDR1 WSHSY and CDR2 SAAADI come from the germline V gene. Trimming removed 6 bases from V and 3 bases from J; junction bases left unmatched: 8. The CDR3 nucleotides are TGCGCCAGCAGGCCTGGGGACAGTAGCTACGAGCAGTACTTC. Residues: CASRPGDSSYEQYF.

This clone was counted once. The rearrangement links TRBV18 to TRBJ2-7, with 9 positions matching TRBD2. V gave up 4 bases and J gave up 4 bases; unmatched junction bases: 5. CDR3 length: 14 amino acids. Germline-derived CDR1 and CDR2 are KGHSH and LQKENI. CDR3 nucleotide sequence: TGTGCCAGCTCACGGGCTAGCGGGACGTACGAGCAGTACTTC. Translated: CASSRASGTYEQYF.

This chain uses TRBV19 with TRBJ2-3; D gene ambiguous. The CDR3 has 12 residues. Looked up from germline, CDR1 is LNHDA and CDR2 is SQIVND (reference sequence). V dropped 5 bases and J dropped 1 base, with 4 bases sitting between them. The DNA of the CDR3 is TGTGCCAGTAGTCCCGGCACAGATACGCAGTATTTT. Its translation is CASSPGTDTQYF.

This chain links TRBV2 with TRBJ2-1, with 8 bases that match TRBD2. V shed 4 bases, J shed 2 bases, and the junction held 1 base outside the gene matches. The CDR3 spans 14 residues. The germline V gene has CDR1 SNHLY and CDR2 FYNNEI. CDR3 DNA: TGTGCCAGCAGTGGGACTAGCACCTACAATGAGCAGTTCTTC. This gives the protein CASSGTSTYNEQFF.

The chain is built from TRBV13 and TRBJ2-3; the D gene is possibly TRBD1 (6 bases). This CDR3 has 16 amino acids. The germline CDR1 and CDR2 sequences are PRHDT and FYEKMQ (reference sequence). V lost 5 bases and J 0 bases, leaving 15 bases between the germline ends. The CDR3 sequence is CASSHPRTDSTDTQYF. The CDR3 DNA reads TGTGCCAGCAGCCATCCAAGGACAGACAGCACAGATACGCAGTATTTT.

This clone was found once. V is TRBV6-5 and J is TRBJ2-3; TRBD1 matches 10 bases. The CDR3 totals 14 residues. V lost 2 bases and J lost 6; bases outside the gene matches: 2. Germline V gene lookup returns CDR1 MNHEY and CDR2 SVGAGI. CDR3 nucleotide sequence: TGTGCCAGCAGTTACCGGGGACAGGGGGATACGCAGTATTTT. This encodes CASSYRGQGDTQYF.

The chain has TRBV4-1 and TRBJ1-1; D might be TRBD1 (5 bases). V was clipped by 1 base and J by 0 bases, with 12 bases between them. Germline CDR1 is MGHRA and CDR2 is YSYEKL. This CDR3 has 16 residues. The CDR3 region has the DNA TGCGCCAGCAGCCAAGGCCCTCGGGACCTGAACACTGAAGCTTTCTTT. This codes for CASSQGPRDLNTEAFF.

The chain employs TRBV6-6 and TRBJ1-5; D is unclear. Germline V gives CDR1 MNHNY, CDR2 SVGAGI (reference sequence). The length of the CDR3 is 12 residues. The V end was cut by 7 bases, the J end by 4 bases, with 8 bases between. CDR3 DNA: TGTGCCAGCAATCCCCTTAATCAGCCCCAGCATTTT. This codes for CASNPLNQPQHF.

The genes are TRBV11-3 and TRBJ2-7, with TRBD1 identical over 11 bases. The V gene end was trimmed by 5 bases and the J gene end by 0 bases; junction bases not matched to a gene: 6. Germline V gene sequence: CDR1 SGHNT, CDR2 YENEEA. The CDR3 length is 16 residues. CDR3 nucleotides: TGTGCCAGCAGCCCGGGACAGGGGGTAAGCTCCTACGAGCAGTACTTC. Translating it yields CASSPGQGVSSYEQYF.

The chain couples TRBV7-1 to TRBJ1-5, with 7 bases fitting TRBD1. TRBV7-1 is known as an ORF, though its function is uncertain. Germline trimming cut 2 bases from V and 5 bases from J; bases unmatched to any gene: 3. This CDR3 contains 14 residues. CDR3 loop: CASSSPQGDQPQHF. CDR3 sequence (DNA): TGTGCCAGCAGCTCACCGCAGGGGGATCAGCCCCAGCATTTT.